This TCR beta chain was obtained from a study of cytomegalovirus exposure and HLA in healthy donors. Study in general: The approximately 110 validation repertoires were reported in a later analysis to have been generated on the same platform as the 666 first-cohort repertoires.

As regards this clone: The antigen remains undetermined.

Findings and caveats of the study: The study labeled 164 TCR beta chains cytomegalovirus-associated.

The CDR3 extends over 14 amino acids. The ends were cut back, 0 bases at V and 4 bases at J, with 9 bases in the middle. CDR1 is SGDLS, CDR2 YYNGEE, per germline. Measured with immunoSEQ multiplex PCR; TCRdb has only the in-frame clones, and not every one. The sample has around 62,000 clones; roughly 91% are singletons. This chain uses TRBV9 with TRBJ2-3, with D perhaps matching TRBD1 (5 bases). Specimen: PBMCs. This TCR was sampled from a woman aged 18-29 years in good health and CMV-seronegative. The CDR3 DNA reads TGTGCCAGCAGCGTAGAAACAGGACCAGATACGCAGTATTTT. Its protein is CASSVETGPDTQYF.